These 13 T cell receptor beta chains share one sample of origin, sequenced in a study of CXCR3-negative and CXCR3-positive naive CD8 T cells. These receptors have no known antigen. 5' RACE that incorporated UMI labels was used to prepare the TRB cDNA libraries. From the 5' RACE reads, TCRdb lists one entry per CDR3 protein and no DNA. The sample data list over 150,000 distinct CDR3 sequences. Study-level points and caveats: Naive cells that were CXCR3-positive had more hydrophobic TRB CDR3s (compared with CXCR3-negative naive cells).

The sample was naive CXCR3+ CD8+ T cells from blood. Subset described: CD45RO-CCR7+CD27+CD95- naive CD8+ T cells expressing CXCR3 (TNR3+). These TCRs come from a human donor in good health. Some clones in this sample may be carry-over from other donors' samples.

CDR3 residues: CASSLGLHPSYNEQFF. The genes are TRBV7-3 and TRBJ2-1; TCRdb calls TRBD2, which cannot be checked without DNA. There are 16 residues in the CDR3. The germline V gene encodes CDR1 SGHTA and CDR2 FQGTGA.

The chain links TRBV7-6 to TRBJ2-2; TCRdb's D call, TRBD2, is unchecked because there is no DNA. This CDR3 has 15 residues. CDR1 and CDR2 (germline): SGHVS, FNYEAQ. The chain's CDR3 is CASSLASGGLGELFF.

The chain uses TRBV12-3 or TRBV12-4 and TRBJ2-7; no DNA is available, so the TRBD1 call from TCRdb remains unchecked. This CDR3 contains 15 residues. CDR3 sequence reads: CASSFPTGGFYEQYF.

This chain links TRBV12-3 or TRBV12-4 with TRBJ2-3; TCRdb gives TRBD2 as the D gene, but with no DNA this cannot be confirmed. The CDR3 is 14 residues long. The CDR3 reads CASSFVRGTDTQYF.

This chain joins TRBV28 and TRBJ2-7; without DNA, the TCRdb call of TRBD1 cannot be checked. The CDR3 contains 16 residues. The germline gives CDR1 MDHEN, CDR2 SYDVKM. The chain's CDR3 is CASSLKGAGGSYEQYF.

The rearrangement uses TRBV29-1 and TRBJ2-2; TCRdb's D call of TRBD1 is untestable without DNA. Per germline, CDR1 SQVTM and CDR2 ANQGSEA. This CDR3 is 18 amino acids long. The CDR3 protein is CSVVLNRNGQRNTGELFF.

The V gene is TRBV10-3, the J gene TRBJ2-1; the D call of TRBD1 rests on TCRdb alone, since no DNA is present to check it. Germline CDR1 is ENHRY and CDR2 is SYGVKD. The CDR3 is 16 amino acids. CDR3: CAITSTGITELGEQFF.

This chain joins TRBV7-6 and TRBJ2-7; TCRdb lists TRBD1, though no DNA is available to test this call. The CDR3 is 15 residues long. CDR1 and CDR2 from the germline V gene are SGHVS and FNYEAQ. The CDR3 protein is CASSPSAAPGYEQYF. Based on the CDR3 plus reference TRBV7-6 and TRBJ2-7, the full variable domain is GAGVSQSPRYKVTKRGQDVALRCDPISGHVSLYWYRQALGQGPEFLTYFNYEAQQDKSGLPNDRFSAERPEGSISTLTIQRTEQRDSAMYRCASSPSAAPGYEQYFGPGTRLTVT.

The gene calls are TRBV29-1 and TRBJ2-2. CDR1 SQVTM and CDR2 ANQGSEA come from the germline V gene. The CDR3 is made up of 14 amino acids. The CDR3 region is CSVEGILNTGELFF.

J is TRBJ1-1 and V is TRBV4-3; TCRdb outputs TRBD1, but without DNA this stays unchecked. CDR1 and CDR2 (germline): LGHNA, YSLEER. The CDR3 sequence is 15 residues long. This CDR3 reads CASSQETDLTGIAFF.

The genes are TRBV7-2 and TRBJ2-7; checking the TCRdb D call of TRBD2 is not possible without DNA. Looked up from germline, CDR1 is SGHTA and CDR2 is FQGNSA. CDR3 length: 13 amino acids. Here the CDR3 reads CASSLDLSYEQYF.

The chain is built from TRBV6-2 or TRBV6-3 and TRBJ2-3; TCRdb picks TRBD1, but there is no DNA to check that call. This CDR3 is built from 14 residues. The V gene's germline CDR1 is MNHEY and CDR2 SVGEGT. The chain's CDR3 is CASSWTGVIDTQYF.

The CDR3 region is CASSFGPSGASEQYF. J is TRBJ2-7 and V is TRBV5-5; lacking DNA, the TRBD1 call made by TCRdb goes unchecked. The CDR3 is 15 amino acids. Germline CDR1 is SGHKS and CDR2 is YYEKEE (reference sequence).